The 18 T cell receptor beta chains below were found in one sample sequenced in a study of T cell changes during pregnancy in multiple sclerosis. The protocol was immunoSEQ multiplex PCR, while the TCRdb copy is restricted to in-frame clones and leaves out a portion. This sample has roughly 62,000 clones, with 80% to 90% found just once. This specimen consisted of peripheral blood, obtained in the first trimester of pregnancy. The receptors shown here come from a female donor with multiple sclerosis, enrolled in a pregnancy study.

The V gene is TRBV27, the J gene TRBJ2-7; tentative D call: TRBD1 (6 bases). The V and J ends lost 2 bases and 5 bases respectively, with 13 bases between them. Germline values: CDR1 MNHEY, CDR2 SMNVEV (reference sequence). The CDR3 contains 14 residues. CDR3 protein: CASSLRQGNHEQYF. CDR3 nucleotides: TGTGCCAGCAGTTTACGGCAGGGGAACCACGAGCAGTACTTC.

This clone turned up a few times. This chain connects TRBV6-6 to TRBJ1-1, with 9 positions matching TRBD1. The CDR3 has 15 amino acids. Germline CDR1 reads MNHNY; CDR2 reads SVGAGI (reference sequence). The trim removed 7 bases at V and 4 bases at J, leaving 10 bases unmatched. CDR3 in amino acids: CASTLSGTGRTEAFF. In DNA, the CDR3 is TGTGCCAGCACCCTGTCCGGGACAGGGCGCACTGAAGCTTTCTTT.

The genes are TRBV5-6 and TRBJ1-1; a possible D gene is TRBD1 (6 bases). This CDR3 region has 12 residues. Germline V gene data show CDR1 as SGHDT and CDR2 as YYEEEE. V was cut by 4 bases and J by 7 bases, with 11 bases left in between. CDR3 sequence (DNA): TGTGCCAGCAGCCGGGACATGAATGAAGCTTTCTTT. Its protein product is CASSRDMNEAFF.

The V and J genes are TRBV11-1 and TRBJ1-2, with 8 bases that match TRBD1. The J segment lost 4 bases and the V segment lost 5 bases, leaving 9 bases of the junction unmatched. This CDR3 contains 15 residues. CDR1 and CDR2 from the germline V gene are SGHAT and FQDESV (reference sequence). The CDR3 sequence is CASSGLGQGSYGYTF. CDR3 nucleotide sequence: TGTGCCAGCAGCGGCCTCGGACAGGGATCCTATGGCTACACCTTC.

This chain connects TRBV6-6 to TRBJ1-4; 8 nucleotides agree with TRBD1. CDR1 is MNHNY and CDR2 is SVGAGI in the germline V gene (reference sequence). Losses at the gene ends were 4 bases for V and 4 bases for J; bases not matched to a gene: 5. The CDR3 runs 15 residues. The CDR3 bases are TGTGCCAGCAGTTTTACAGGGGGGCTTAATGAAAAACTGTTTTTT. It codes for CASSFTGGLNEKLFF.

The V and J genes are TRBV6-5 and TRBJ1-3; D unclear. The germline CDR1 and CDR2 sequences are MNHEY and SVGAGI. The CDR3 has 16 amino acids. Trimming took 2 bases from V and 0 from J, leaving 11 bases between them. The DNA of the CDR3 is TGTGCCAGCAGTTACGATCCCAGGTTCTCTGGAAACACCATATATTTT. Its translation: CASSYDPRFSGNTIYF.

The chain uses TRBV4-3 and TRBJ2-1, with D perhaps TRBD1 (5 bases). Germline loops: CDR1 LGHNA, CDR2 YSLEER. The CDR3 runs 15 residues. Between the trimmed V and J ends, which lost 3 bases and 8 bases, there was a span of 17 bases. The CDR3, as DNA: TGCGCCAGCAGCCAGATTGGGCAGGGCGGCGATGAGCAGTTCTTC. Its protein product is CASSQIGQGGDEQFF.

The CDR3 protein is CASSNPGLGSYNEQFF. The CDR3 DNA reads as TGCGCCAGCAGCAACCCGGGACTAGGCTCCTACAATGAGCAGTTCTTC. The chain is built from TRBV4-1 and TRBJ2-1; 8 nucleotides line up with TRBD2. The V segment lost 5 bases and the J segment 0 bases; nucleotides outside the gene matches: 6. The CDR3 runs 16 residues. Germline V CDR1 and CDR2: MGHRA, YSYEKL.

The chain has TRBV5-1 and TRBJ2-3; 12 positions agree with TRBD2. The junction had 8 bases not matched to a gene; V was cut back by 3 bases and J by 0 bases. Germline CDR1 and CDR2: SGHRS and YFSETQ. The CDR3 sequence is 18 residues long. The CDR3 reads CASSWLTSGGLSTDTQYF. The CDR3 DNA reads as TGCGCCAGCAGCTGGCTGACTAGCGGGGGACTTAGCACAGATACGCAGTATTTT.

V gene TRBV10-2 combines with J gene TRBJ2-5, with 12 bases aligning to TRBD2. The CDR3 runs to 15 residues. The germline gives CDR1 WSHSY, CDR2 SAAADI. With V trimmed by 8 bases and J by 6 bases, 10 bases remained unmatched. The CDR3 DNA sequence: TGCGCCAGCCGACTAGCGGGAGCGGGGGAAAAGACCCAGTACTTC. It encodes CASRLAGAGEKTQYF.

The chain combines TRBV4-3 with TRBJ1-2; no clear D. CDR3 size: 15 residues. Germline loops: CDR1 LGHNA, CDR2 YSLEER. The V and J ends lost 1 base and 6 bases respectively, with 15 bases between them. The CDR3 reads CASSQGGATRDGYTF. The CDR3 region has the DNA TGCGCCAGCAGCCAAGGGGGAGCTACTCGGGATGGCTACACCTTC.

The chain employs TRBV7-9 and TRBJ2-7, with TRBD2 as a possible D gene (5 bases). V dropped 3 bases and J dropped 5 bases, with 11 bases sitting between them. The germline CDR1 and CDR2 sequences are SEHNR and FQNEAQ (reference sequence). The CDR3 spans 13 residues. CDR3 residues: CASSFGSVHEQYF. CDR3 coding DNA: TGTGCCAGCAGCTTTGGGAGTGTCCACGAGCAGTACTTC.

V gene TRBV14 combines with J gene TRBJ1-2; tentatively, D is TRBD1 (5 bases). Germline values: CDR1 SGHDN, CDR2 FVKESK. Trimming pared 6 bases from V and 0 bases from J, leaving 11 bases between. The CDR3 totals 14 residues. CDR3 residues: CASREQGSNYGYTF. CDR3 bases: TGTGCCAGCAGAGAGCAGGGATCTAACTATGGCTACACCTTC.

The chain has TRBV4-3 and TRBJ1-1, with a weak D call TRBD1 (6 bases). V shed 6 bases and J shed 2 bases, with 13 bases lying between them. Germline CDR1 LGHNA, CDR2 YSLEER. The CDR3 runs to 14 residues. DNA of the CDR3: TGCGCCAGCAGTTACAGGGTCGGTAACACTGAAGCTTTCTTT. Translation gives CASSYRVGNTEAFF.

This clone was seen a few times. V gene TRBV10-3 combines with J gene TRBJ2-7; a weak D match, TRBD1 (6 bases). The V end lost 8 bases, the J end lost 2 bases, and 7 bases lay between the germline ends. The CDR3 totals 11 residues. Germline V gene data show CDR1 as ENHRY and CDR2 as SYGVKD. CDR3 DNA sequence: TGTGCCATCGGACAGACCTACGAGCAGTACTTC. It yields the protein CAIGQTYEQYF.

The chain combines TRBV6-1 with TRBJ2-3; D perhaps matches TRBD2 (6 bases). This CDR3 is built from 15 residues. Germline CDR1 is MNHNS and CDR2 is SASEGT. V lost 8 bases to trimming and J lost 1 base, with 16 bases between them. The CDR3 DNA follows: TGTGCCAGCTCCCTCCTGGGGGAGGGCACAGATACGCAGTATTTT. Amino acid sequence: CASSLLGEGTDTQYF.

The rearrangement joins TRBV7-8 to TRBJ1-5; 7 nucleotides align to TRBD1. This CDR3 spans 15 amino acids. The germline V gene has CDR1 SGHVS and CDR2 FQNEAQ. The V and J ends lost 5 bases and 6 bases, in that order; junction bases with no gene match: 10. CDR3 bases: TGTGCCAGCAGCGGAAAAGGACAGGTAATTCAGCCCCAGCATTTT. It is translated as CASSGKGQVIQPQHF.

This rearrangement joins TRBV5-1 to TRBJ1-2; TRBD1 is a possible D gene (5 bases). This CDR3 has 13 amino acids. Trimming shortened V by 4 bases and J by 2 bases, and 9 bases separated the two germline ends. The germline CDR1 and CDR2 sequences are SGHRS and YFSETQ. This CDR3 is CASSGGTNYGYTF. CDR3 DNA: TGCGCCAGCAGCGGAGGGACCAACTATGGCTACACCTTC.